This TCR beta chain was recovered during a study of blood T cell repertoires in COVID-19. The CDR3 loop spans 14 amino acids. Germline CDR1 SSHAT, CDR2 FNYEAQ (reference sequence). The germline V and J ends were trimmed by 2 bases and 2 bases, with 8 bases remaining between them. Sequencing used immunoSEQ multiplex PCR; TCRdb keeps in-frame clones, though not all of them. The sample lists 65,000 to 95,000 clones, roughly 88% occurring once. The source of this sequence is a man between 65 and 85 years old with active or convalescent COVID-19. The V and J genes are TRBV7-7 and TRBJ2-3; tentative D call: TRBD2 (5 bases). Sequencing was carried out using peripheral blood. DNA for the CDR3: TGTGCCAGCAGCTTAACTAGTCTCACAGATACGCAGTATTTT. This sequence encodes CASSLTSLTDTQYF.